The clone carrying this TCR beta chain was seen more than once but under ten times. This entry belongs to a study of T cells in Graves' hyperthyroidism and ophthalmopathy. The CDR3 covers 16 residues. V lost 7 bases, J lost 2 bases, and 19 bases lay in between. Germline lookup yields CDR1 MNHEY and CDR2 SMNVEV (reference sequence). The source material, RNA transcripts, was used to amplify TCR beta CDR3 regions. First-round RT-PCR with HTBI primers amplified the TCR CDR3 region. TCRdb itself ran the multiplex PCR reads through MiXCR, one entry per CDR3 protein. The sample includes roughly 200,000 distinct CDR3 sequences, about 18% of them seen just once.

Sequencing used blood. The sequence derives from a man aged 35 to 55 with Graves' hyperthyroidism. This chain uses TRBV27 with TRBJ2-3; D perhaps matches TRBD1 (6 bases). CDR3: CASTAQTGATTDTQYF. The CDR3 DNA reads as TGTGCCAGCACCGCCCAGACAGGAGCGACCACAGATACGCAGTATTTT.